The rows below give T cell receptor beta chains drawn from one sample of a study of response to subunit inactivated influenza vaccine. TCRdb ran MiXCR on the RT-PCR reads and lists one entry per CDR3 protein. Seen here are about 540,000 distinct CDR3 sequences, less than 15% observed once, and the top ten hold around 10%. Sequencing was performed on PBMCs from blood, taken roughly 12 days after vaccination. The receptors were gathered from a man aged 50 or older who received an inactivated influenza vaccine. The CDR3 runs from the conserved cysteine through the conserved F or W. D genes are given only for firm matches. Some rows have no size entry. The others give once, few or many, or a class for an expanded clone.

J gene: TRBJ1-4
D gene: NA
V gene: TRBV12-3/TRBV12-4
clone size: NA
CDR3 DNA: TGTGCCAGCAGTTTCGGAGGGGCGAGTAATGAAAAACTGTTTTTT
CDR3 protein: CASSFGGASNEKLFF

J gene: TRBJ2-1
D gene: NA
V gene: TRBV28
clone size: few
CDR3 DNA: TGTGCCAGCAGTTTATCCCCCCCGGGAAGTTACAATGAGCAGTTCTTC
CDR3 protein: CASSLSPPGSYNEQFF

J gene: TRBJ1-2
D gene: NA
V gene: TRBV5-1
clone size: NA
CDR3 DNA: TGCGCCAGCAGTTCAGGGTCAGAGGATGGCTACACCTTC
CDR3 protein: CASSSGSEDGYTF

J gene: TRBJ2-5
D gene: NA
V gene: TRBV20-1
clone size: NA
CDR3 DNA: TGCAGTGCTAGAGTGGCCCCCGGGGAGACCCAGTACTTC
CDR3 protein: CSARVAPGETQYF

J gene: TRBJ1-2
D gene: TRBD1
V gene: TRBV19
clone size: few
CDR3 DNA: TGTGCCAGTAGTATAGGGTGGACAGGGGGCGGCGGCTACACCTTC
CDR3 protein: CASSIGWTGGGGYTF

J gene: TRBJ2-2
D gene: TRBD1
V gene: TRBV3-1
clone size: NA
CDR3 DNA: TGTGCCAGCAGCCGCACCCGGGACAGGTTGAACACCGGGGAGCTGTTTTTT
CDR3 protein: CASSRTRDRLNTGELFF

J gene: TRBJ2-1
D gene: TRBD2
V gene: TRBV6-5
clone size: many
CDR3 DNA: TGTGCCAGCAGGATTAGCGGGGGGGGTTACAATGAGCAGTTCTTC
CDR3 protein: CASRISGGGYNEQFF

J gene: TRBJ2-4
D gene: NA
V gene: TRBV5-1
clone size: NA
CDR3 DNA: TGCGCCAGCAGCTTGGACGGTAGCATTCAGTACTTC
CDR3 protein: CASSLDGSIQYF

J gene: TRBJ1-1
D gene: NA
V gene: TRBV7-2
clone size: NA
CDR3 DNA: TGTGCCAGCAGCTTAGATCAGGGTGTTAAAGCTTTCTTT
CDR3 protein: CASSLDQGVKAFF

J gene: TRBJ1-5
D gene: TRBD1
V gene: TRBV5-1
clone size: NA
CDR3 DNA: TGCGCCAGCAGCCTCGGGACAGCCAGGGGTGACCCCCAGCATTTT
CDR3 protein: CASSLGTARGDPQHF

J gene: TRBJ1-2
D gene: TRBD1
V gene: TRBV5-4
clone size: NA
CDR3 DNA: TGTGCCAGCAGCTTGGATACCGGGACAGGGGGGATCACCGCCTATGGCTACACCTTC
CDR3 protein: CASSLDTGTGGITAYGYTF

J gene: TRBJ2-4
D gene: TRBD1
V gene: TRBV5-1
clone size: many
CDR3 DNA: TGCGCCAGCAGCTTGGGGACAGGGGGGAACATTCAGTACTTC
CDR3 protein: CASSLGTGGNIQYF

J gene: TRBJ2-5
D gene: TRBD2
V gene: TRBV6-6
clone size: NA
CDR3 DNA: TGTGCCAGCAAGCGGGGTCCTCTGGAGACCCAGTACTTC
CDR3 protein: CASKRGPLETQYF

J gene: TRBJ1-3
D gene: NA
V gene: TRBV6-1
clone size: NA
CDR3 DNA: TGTGCCAGCAGACAGGAAAGCTCTGGAAACACCATATATTTT
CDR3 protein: CASRQESSGNTIYF

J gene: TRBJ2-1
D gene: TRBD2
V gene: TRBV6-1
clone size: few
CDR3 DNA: TGTGCCAGCAGCCCGGGGACTAGCAGGTACAATGAGCAGTTCTTC
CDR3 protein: CASSPGTSRYNEQFF

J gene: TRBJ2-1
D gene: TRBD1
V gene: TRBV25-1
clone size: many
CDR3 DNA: TGTGCCAGCAGTGAATCGGCCAGGGGGAATGAGCAGTTCTTC
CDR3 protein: CASSESARGNEQFF

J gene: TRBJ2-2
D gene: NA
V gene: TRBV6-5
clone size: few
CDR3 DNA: TGTGCCAGCACTTGGACAGGGACTAGTACCGGGGAGCTGTTTTTT
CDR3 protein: CASTWTGTSTGELFF

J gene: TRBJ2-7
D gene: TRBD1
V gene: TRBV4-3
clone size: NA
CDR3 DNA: TGCGCCAGCAGCCAAGATTACAGGGGGTTCAACGAGCAGTACTTC
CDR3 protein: CASSQDYRGFNEQYF

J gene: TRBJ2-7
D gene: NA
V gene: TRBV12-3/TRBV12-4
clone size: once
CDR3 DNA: TGTGCCAGCAACATCGACATGCCTCCCTACGAGCAGTACTTC
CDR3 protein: CASNIDMPPYEQYF

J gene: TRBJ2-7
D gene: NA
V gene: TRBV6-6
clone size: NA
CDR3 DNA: TGTGCCAGCAGTTCCAGGAACTCCTACGAGCAGTACTTC
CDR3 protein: CASSSRNSYEQYF

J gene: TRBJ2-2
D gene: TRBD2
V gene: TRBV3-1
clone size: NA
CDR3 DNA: TGTGCCAGCAGGACACTCAGCGGGAGGGACACCGGGGAGCTGTTTTTT
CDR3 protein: CASRTLSGRDTGELFF

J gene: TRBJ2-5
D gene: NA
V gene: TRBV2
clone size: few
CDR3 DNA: TGTGCCAGCAGTTTAGGGGCGGGCTACCAAGAGACCCAGTACTTC
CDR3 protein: CASSLGAGYQETQYF

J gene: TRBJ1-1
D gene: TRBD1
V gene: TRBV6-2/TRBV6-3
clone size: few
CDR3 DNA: TGTGCCAGCAGTTGGCGGGACAGGGACAGAATGAACACTGAAGCTTTCTTT
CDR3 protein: CASSWRDRDRMNTEAFF

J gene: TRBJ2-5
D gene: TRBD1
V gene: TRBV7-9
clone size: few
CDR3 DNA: TGTGCCAGCAGCCCCCCCGGACAGGAAGAGACCCAGTACTTC
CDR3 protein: CASSPPGQEETQYF

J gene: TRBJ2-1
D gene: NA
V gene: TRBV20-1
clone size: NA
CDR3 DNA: TGCAGTGCTAGAAGGGGGAGCGATGAGCAGTTCTTC
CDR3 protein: CSARRGSDEQFF

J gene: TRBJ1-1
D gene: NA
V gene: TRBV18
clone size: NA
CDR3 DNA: TGTGCCAGCTCACCCCAGGTGGGGGGTGAAGCTTTCTTT
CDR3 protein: CASSPQVGGEAFF

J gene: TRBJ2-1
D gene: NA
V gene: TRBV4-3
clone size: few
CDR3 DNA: TGCGCCAGCAGCCAAGGTTGGTCGACCCCCTACAATGAGCAGTTCTTC
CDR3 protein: CASSQGWSTPYNEQFF

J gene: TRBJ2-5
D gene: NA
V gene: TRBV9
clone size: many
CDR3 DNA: TGTGCCAGCAGTACTGGACAGAAAGAGACCCAGTACTTC
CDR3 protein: CASSTGQKETQYF

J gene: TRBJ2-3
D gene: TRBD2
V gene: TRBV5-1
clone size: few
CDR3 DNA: TGCGCCAGCAGCGCGGGGGGTCCACCAGATACGCAGTATTTT
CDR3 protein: CASSAGGPPDTQYF

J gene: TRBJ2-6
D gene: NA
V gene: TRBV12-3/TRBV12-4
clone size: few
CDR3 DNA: TGTGCCAGCAGCCCCCAGAAGGTAGTACGCCTTTCGGATGGGGCCAACGTCCTGACTTTC
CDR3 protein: CASSPQKVVRLSDGANVLTF

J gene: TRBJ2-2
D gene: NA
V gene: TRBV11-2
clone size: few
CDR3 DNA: TGTGCCAGCAGCCGGGGAGGGACAGGCCACACCGGGGAGCTGTTTTTT
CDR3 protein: CASSRGGTGHTGELFF

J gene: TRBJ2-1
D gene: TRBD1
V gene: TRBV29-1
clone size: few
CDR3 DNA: TGCAGCGCCCGGGACAGGGGGCTTGATGGTAATGAGCAGTTCTTC
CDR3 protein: CSARDRGLDGNEQFF

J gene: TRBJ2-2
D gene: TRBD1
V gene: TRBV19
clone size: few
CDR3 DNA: TGTGCCAGTAGTGTTACAGGGGCAGAGGAGCTGTTTTTT
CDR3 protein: CASSVTGAEELFF

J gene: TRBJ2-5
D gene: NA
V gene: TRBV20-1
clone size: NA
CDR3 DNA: TGCAGTGCTAGGCTACAGAGTACCGTAGAGACCCAGTACTTC
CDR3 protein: CSARLQSTVETQYF

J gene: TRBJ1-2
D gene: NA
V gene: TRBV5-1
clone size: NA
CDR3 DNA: TGCGCCAGCAGCAACCGGGACAAGGGATACTATGGCTACACCTTC
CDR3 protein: CASSNRDKGYYGYTF

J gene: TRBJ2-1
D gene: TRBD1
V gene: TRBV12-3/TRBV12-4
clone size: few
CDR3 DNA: TGTGCCAGCAGTTTAGCAGGACAGGCGAACAATGAGCAGTTCTTC
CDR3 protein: CASSLAGQANNEQFF

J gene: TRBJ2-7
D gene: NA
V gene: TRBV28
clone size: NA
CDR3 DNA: TGTGCCAGCAGTTTGGACGAGGCCTACGAGCAGTACTTC
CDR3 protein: CASSLDEAYEQYF

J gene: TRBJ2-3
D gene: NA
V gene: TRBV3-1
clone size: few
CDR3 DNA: TGTGCCAGCAGCCAAGGGACGGAGGGCACAGATACGCAGTATTTT
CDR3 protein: CASSQGTEGTDTQYF

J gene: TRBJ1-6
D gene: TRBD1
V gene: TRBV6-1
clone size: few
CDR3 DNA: TGTGCCAGCAGTGGATCCGGGACAGGGTATTCACCCCTCCACTTT
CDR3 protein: CASSGSGTGYSPLHF

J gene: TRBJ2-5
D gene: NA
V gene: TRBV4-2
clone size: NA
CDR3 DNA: TGTGCCAGCAGCCGACCCAGGAACCAAGAGACCCAGTACTTC
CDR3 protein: CASSRPRNQETQYF

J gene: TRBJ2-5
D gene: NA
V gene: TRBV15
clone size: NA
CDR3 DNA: TGTGCCACCAGCAGAGATCAAGGGGGGGACAGCTACCAAGAGACCCAGTACTTC
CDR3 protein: CATSRDQGGDSYQETQYF

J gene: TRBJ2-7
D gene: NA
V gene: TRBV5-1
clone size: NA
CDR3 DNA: TGCGCCAGCAGCTTGGTACAGGGCCCGACGGAGCAGTACTTC
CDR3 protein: CASSLVQGPTEQYF

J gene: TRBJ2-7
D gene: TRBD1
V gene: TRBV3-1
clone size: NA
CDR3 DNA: TGTGCCAGCAGCCAAGGATCGCGGACAGGGACCTACGAGCAGTACTTC
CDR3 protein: CASSQGSRTGTYEQYF

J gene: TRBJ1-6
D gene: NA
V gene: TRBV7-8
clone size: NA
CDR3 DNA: TGTGCCAGCAGCAATCTCCTCTCCTATAATTCACCCCTCCACTTT
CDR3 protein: CASSNLLSYNSPLHF

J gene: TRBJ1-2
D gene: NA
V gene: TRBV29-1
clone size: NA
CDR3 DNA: TGCAGCGTTGAAAGGGGGAGGGGTGGCTACACCTTC
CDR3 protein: CSVERGRGGYTF

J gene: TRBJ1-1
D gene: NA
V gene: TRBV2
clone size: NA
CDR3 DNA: TGTGCCAGCAACCAGGGCACTGAAGCTTTCTTT
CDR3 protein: CASNQGTEAFF

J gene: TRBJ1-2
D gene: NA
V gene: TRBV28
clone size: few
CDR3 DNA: TGTGCCAGCAGCTCCTGGACGGCTGGCTACACCTTC
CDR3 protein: CASSSWTAGYTF

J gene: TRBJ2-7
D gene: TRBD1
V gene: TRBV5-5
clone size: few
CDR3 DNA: TGTGCCAGCAGCAGGGACAGGGGGCACACCTACGAGCAGTACTTC
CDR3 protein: CASSRDRGHTYEQYF

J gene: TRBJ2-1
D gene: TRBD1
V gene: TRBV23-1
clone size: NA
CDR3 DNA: TGCGCCAGCAGTCAATCCCCTAGAGCAGGGGGCCTATCCTACAATGAGCAGTTCTTC
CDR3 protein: CASSQSPRAGGLSYNEQFF

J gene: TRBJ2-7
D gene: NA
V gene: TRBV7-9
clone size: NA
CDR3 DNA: TGTGCCAGCAGCCCCATGCCTTCCTACGAGCAGTACTTC
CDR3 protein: CASSPMPSYEQYF

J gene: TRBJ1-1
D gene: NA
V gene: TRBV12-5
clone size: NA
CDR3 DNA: TGTGCTAGTGGTTTGACCCTCGAGCAAATGGATGCTTTCTTT
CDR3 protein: CASGLTLEQMDAFF

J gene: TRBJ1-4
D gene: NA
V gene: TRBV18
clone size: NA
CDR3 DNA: TGTGCCAGCTCACCAGGGGCCGGTGAAAAACTGTTTTTT
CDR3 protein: CASSPGAGEKLFF

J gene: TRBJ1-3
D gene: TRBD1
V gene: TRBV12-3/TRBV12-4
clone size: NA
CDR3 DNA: TGTGCCAGCACAGGGGGGTATTCTGGAAACACCATATATTTT
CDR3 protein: CASTGGYSGNTIYF

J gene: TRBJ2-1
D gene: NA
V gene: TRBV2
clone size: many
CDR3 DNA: TGTGCCAGCAGTGTTGAGCGCCAGAGCTCCTACAATGAGCAGTTCTTC
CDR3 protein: CASSVERQSSYNEQFF

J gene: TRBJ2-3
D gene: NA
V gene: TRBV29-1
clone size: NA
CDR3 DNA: TGCAGCGTTGGAGCCCTTACGGATACGCAGTATTTT
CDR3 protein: CSVGALTDTQYF

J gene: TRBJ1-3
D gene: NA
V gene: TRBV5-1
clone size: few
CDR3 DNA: TGCGCCAGCCGACCTTCAGGCCTCTCTGGAAACACCATATATTTT
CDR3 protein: CASRPSGLSGNTIYF

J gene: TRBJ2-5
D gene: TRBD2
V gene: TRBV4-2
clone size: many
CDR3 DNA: TGTGCCAGCAAAGAGACTAGCGGGGGTGATCAAGAGACCCAGTACTTC
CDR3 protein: CASKETSGGDQETQYF

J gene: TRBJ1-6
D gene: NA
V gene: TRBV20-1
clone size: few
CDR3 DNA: TGCAGTGCTGTAGGGTGGGCTCCGGGACATTTAAATTCACCCCTCCACTTT
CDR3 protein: CSAVGWAPGHLNSPLHF